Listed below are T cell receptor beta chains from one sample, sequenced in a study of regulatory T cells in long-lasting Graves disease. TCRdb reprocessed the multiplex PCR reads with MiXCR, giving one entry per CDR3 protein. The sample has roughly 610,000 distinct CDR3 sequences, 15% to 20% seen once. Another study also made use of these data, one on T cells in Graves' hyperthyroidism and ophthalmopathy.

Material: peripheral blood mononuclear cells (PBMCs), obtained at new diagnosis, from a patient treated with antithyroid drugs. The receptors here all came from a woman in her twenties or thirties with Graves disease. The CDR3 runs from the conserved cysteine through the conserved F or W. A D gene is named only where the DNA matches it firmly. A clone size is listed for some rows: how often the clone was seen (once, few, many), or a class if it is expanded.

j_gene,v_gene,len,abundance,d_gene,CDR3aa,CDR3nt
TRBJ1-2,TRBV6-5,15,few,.,CASSYRGGFNYGYTF,TGTGCCAGCAGTTACAGAGGGGGATTTAACTATGGCTACACCTTC
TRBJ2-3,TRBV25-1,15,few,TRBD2,CASSESVAGANTQYF,TGTGCCAGCAGTGAAAGCGTAGCGGGAGCTAATACGCAGTATTTT
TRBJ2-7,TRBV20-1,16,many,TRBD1,CSLLLYTGGGGKEQYF,TGCAGCCTCCTCCTGTACACAGGGGGCGGCGGAAAAGAGCAGTACTTC
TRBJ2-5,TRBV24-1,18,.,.,CATSDRTRTSKGGETQYF,TGTGCCACCAGTGACCGGACTAGGACCTCTAAGGGGGGTGAGACCCAGTACTTC
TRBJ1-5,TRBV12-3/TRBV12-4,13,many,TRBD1,CASQGQVYQPQHF,TGTGCCAGCCAAGGACAGGTTTATCAGCCCCAGCATTTT
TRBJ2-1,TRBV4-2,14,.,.,CASSQEPEDNEQFF,TGTGCCAGCAGCCAAGAGCCAGAGGACAATGAGCAGTTCTTC
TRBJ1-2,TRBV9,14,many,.,CASSPPWGVHGYTF,TGTGCCAGCAGCCCCCCCTGGGGGGTCCATGGCTACACCTTC
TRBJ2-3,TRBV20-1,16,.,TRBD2,CSATLAGASNFGTQYF,TGCAGTGCAACACTAGCGGGAGCCTCGAATTTTGGTACGCAGTATTTT
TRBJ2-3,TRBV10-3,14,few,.,CAISSGGNTDTQYF,TGTGCCATTTCGTCGGGCGGAAACACAGATACGCAGTATTTT
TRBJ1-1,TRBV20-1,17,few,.,CSARDLGPKPRNTEAFF,TGCAGTGCTAGAGATCTGGGACCTAAGCCCAGGAACACTGAAGCTTTCTTT
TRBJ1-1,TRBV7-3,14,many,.,CASSLEYRGTEAFF,TGTGCCAGCAGCTTAGAGTACAGAGGCACTGAAGCTTTCTTT
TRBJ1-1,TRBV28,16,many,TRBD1,CASSEPGQGTSTEAFF,TGTGCCAGCAGTGAACCGGGACAGGGGACGTCGACTGAAGCTTTCTTT
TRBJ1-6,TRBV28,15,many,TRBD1,CASISRQGIGSPLHF,TGTGCCAGCATCTCTCGACAGGGTATCGGCTCACCCCTCCACTTT
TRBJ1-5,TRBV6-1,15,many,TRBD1,CASRPDRFGQQPQHF,TGTGCCAGCAGACCGGACAGGTTCGGACAACAGCCCCAGCATTTT
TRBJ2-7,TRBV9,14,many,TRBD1,CASSRGTGTLEQYF,TGTGCCAGCAGCCGAGGGACAGGGACCCTCGAGCAGTACTTC
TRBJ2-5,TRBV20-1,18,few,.,CSVFRDVFLGANQETQYF,TGCAGTGTCTTCCGGGACGTGTTCCTAGGAGCGAACCAAGAGACCCAGTACTTC
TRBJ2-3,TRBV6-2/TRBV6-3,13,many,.,CASSYSLGNTQYF,TGTGCCAGCAGTTACTCCCTGGGAAATACGCAGTATTTT
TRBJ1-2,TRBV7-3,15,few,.,CASSLNSRELYGYTF,TGTGCCAGCAGCTTAAATTCTCGGGAACTCTATGGCTACACCTTC
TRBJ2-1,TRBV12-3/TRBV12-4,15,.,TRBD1,CASTKGQGDLGEQFF,TGTGCCAGCACCAAGGGACAGGGGGATCTCGGTGAGCAGTTCTTC
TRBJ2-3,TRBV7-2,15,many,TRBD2,CASSLTSGSTDTQYF,TGTGCCAGCAGCCTGACTAGCGGGAGCACAGATACGCAGTATTTT
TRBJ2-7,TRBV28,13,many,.,CASSLGFASEQYF,TGTGCCAGCAGTTTGGGCTTCGCCTCCGAGCAGTACTTC
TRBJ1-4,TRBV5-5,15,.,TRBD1,CASRRRGTGDEKLFF,TGTGCCAGCAGGAGACGCGGGACAGGGGATGAAAAACTGTTTTTT
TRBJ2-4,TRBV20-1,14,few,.,CSATRASADNIQYF,TGCAGTGCTACAAGAGCCTCCGCGGATAACATTCAGTACTTC
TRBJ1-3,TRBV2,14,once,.,CAGTDTTPGNTIYF,TGTGCCGGGACCGACACGACCCCTGGAAACACCATATATTTT
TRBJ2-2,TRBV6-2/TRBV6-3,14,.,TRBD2,CASSQGGRVGELFF,TGTGCCAGCAGTCAAGGAGGGAGGGTCGGGGAGCTGTTTTTT
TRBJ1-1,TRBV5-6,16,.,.,CASSLVLSQKNTEAFF,TGTGCCAGCAGCTTGGTATTGTCGCAGAAAAACACTGAAGCTTTCTTT
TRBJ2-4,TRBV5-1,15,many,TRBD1,CASSSGTGPLDIQYF,TGCGCCAGCAGCTCCGGGACAGGCCCTCTAGACATTCAGTACTTC